The next 18 T cell receptor beta chains were all read from a single sample in a study of shared clonotypes between healthy human individuals. Sequenced by immunoSEQ multiplex PCR; TCRdb stores in-frame clones only, minus some. The repertoire includes approximately 470,000 clones, about 84% of them detected once, and about 12% sits in the top ten. The material sequenced was PBMCs. These receptors were taken from a woman aged 40-49 years in good health. Some clones in this sample may be carry-over from other donors' samples.

The rearrangement joins TRBV2 to TRBJ2-1; 7 nucleotides match TRBD1. Trimming took 6 bases from V and 16 from J; bases not matched to a gene: 9. The germline gives CDR1 SNHLY, CDR2 FYNNEI. This CDR3 region has 11 residues. The CDR3 DNA reads TGTGCCAGCAGAACCGGGACAGCCTACTTCTTC. Protein: CASRTGTAYFF. Full variable domain (missing parts from reference TRBV2 and TRBJ2-1): EPEVTQTPSHQVTQMGQEVILRCVPISNHLYFYWYRQILGQKVEFLVSFYNNEISEKSEIFDDQFSVERPDGSNFTLKIRSTKLEDSAMYFCASRTGTAYFFGPGTRLTVL.

The chain joins TRBV6-5 to TRBJ2-7; TRBD2 is a possible D gene (6 bases). Germline CDR1 reads MNHEY; CDR2 reads SVGAGI. Deletions cut 5 bases from V and 2 bases from J, with 10 bases between. The CDR3 totals 13 residues. The CDR3 nucleotides read TGTGCCAGCAGTCACCGGGAGCCCTACGAGCAGTACTTC. It yields the protein CASSHREPYEQYF.

The chain couples TRBV19 to TRBJ2-2; 8 nucleotides match TRBD2. V gave up 10 bases and J gave up 1 base; unmatched junction bases: 8. The CDR3 spans 15 residues. The germline V gene has CDR1 LNHDA and CDR2 SQIVND (reference sequence). The CDR3 coding sequence is TGTGCCACCAGCGGGAGTGGTCGGAACACCGGGGAGCTGTTTTTT. Its protein product is CATSGSGRNTGELFF.

This CDR3 is CAWNLGPLNTEAFF. The CDR3 DNA follows: TGTGCCTGGAACCTAGGTCCCCTGAACACTGAAGCTTTCTTT. This chain joins TRBV30 and TRBJ1-1; D gene ambiguous. The CDR3 totals 14 residues. The germline V gene encodes CDR1 GTSNPN and CDR2 SVGIG (reference sequence). Between the trimmed V and J ends, which lost 4 bases and 0 bases, there was a span of 12 bases.

The V and J genes are TRBV29-1 and TRBJ2-7; D unresolved. The V and J ends lost 4 bases and 0 bases respectively, with 13 bases between them. The CDR3 extends over 14 amino acids. The germline gives CDR1 SQVTM, CDR2 ANQGSEA. Here the CDR3 reads CSVVTLGSSYEQYF. The CDR3 nucleotides read TGCAGCGTTGTTACGCTTGGCAGCTCCTACGAGCAGTACTTC.

The V and J genes are TRBV5-1 and TRBJ2-7; no firm D call. V was pared by 0 bases and J by 0 bases, with 10 bases between. Germline values: CDR1 SGHRS, CDR2 YFSETQ. The CDR3 runs to 15 residues. CDR3 bases: TGCGCCAGCAGCTTGGAGGGCAGTAGCTCCTACGAGCAGTACTTC. Translating it yields CASSLEGSSSYEQYF.

Comment on this clone: Germline and junction disagree at one end, which may indicate a read error. The chain combines TRBV30 with TRBJ1-2, with 7 bases that match TRBD1. CDR3 size: 16 residues. CDR1 and CDR2 from the germline V gene are GTSNPN and SVGIG (reference sequence). CDR3 DNA sequence: TGTGCCTGGAGTGTCGACCCACAGGGGACTCACTACGGCTACACCTTC. It encodes CAWSVDPQGTHYGYTF.

This clone was counted once. The CDR3 DNA sequence: TGTGCCAGCAGCCCCCCAGACGAAGCCGAAAAACTGTTTTTT. Protein product: CASSPPDEAEKLFF. The V call is TRBV5-4, the J call TRBJ1-4, with D unresolved. This CDR3 region has 14 residues. V was pared by 4 bases and J by 8 bases, with 15 bases between. CDR1 and CDR2 from the germline V gene are SGHNT and YYREEE (reference sequence).

The rearrangement uses TRBV18 and TRBJ2-7; perhaps D is TRBD1 or TRBD2 (5 bases each). The CDR3 length is 13 residues. Trimming stripped 5 bases from V and 7 bases from J, with 15 bases between. The germline CDR1 and CDR2 sequences are KGHSH and LQKENI. The CDR3 DNA is TGTGCCAGCTCATCCCTGCCTGAGGGGGAGCAGTACTTC. This codes for CASSSLPEGEQYF.

With respect to this clone: This likely stems from a read error, as it lies one base from a far larger clone. This same CDR3 is encoded by further DNA sequences in the sample. The chain recombines TRBV5-1 with TRBJ1-1; the match to TRBD1 covers 7 bases. Trimming removed 1 base from V and 6 bases from J; junction bases left unmatched: 9. The CDR3 is 15 amino acids. Looked up from germline, CDR1 is SGHRS and CDR2 is YFSETQ. The CDR3 loop reads CASSLNPGGRAEAFF. CDR3 sequence (DNA): TGCGCCAGCAGCTTGAACCCAGGGGGGCGCGCTGAAGCTTTCTTT.

The V and J genes are TRBV28 and TRBJ2-3; D is ambiguous. Germline V gives CDR1 MDHEN, CDR2 SYDVKM. CDR3 size: 13 residues. V was clipped by 7 bases and J by 2 bases, with 10 bases between them. CDR3 amino acids: CASIGQDTDTQYF. The CDR3 DNA follows: TGTGCCAGCATCGGCCAGGACACAGATACGCAGTATTTT. Supplemented by reference TRBV28 and TRBJ2-3, the full variable domain reads DVKVTQSSRYLVKRTGEKVFLECVQDMDHENMFWYRQDPGLGLRLIYFSYDVKMKEKGDIPEGYSVSREKKERFSLILESASTNQTSMYLCASIGQDTDTQYFGPGTRLTVL.

The chain has TRBV9 and TRBJ2-1; TRBD1 aligns across 12 bases. CDR1 is SGDLS, CDR2 YYNGEE, per germline. The ends lost 1 base at V and 8 bases at J; junction bases unmatched: 4. The length of the CDR3 is 15 residues. CDR3 bases: TGTGCCAGCAGCGTACAAGGGACAGGGGGCGATGAGCAGTTCTTC. It translates to CASSVQGTGGDEQFF. The complete variable domain, with remaining parts taken from reference TRBV9 and TRBJ2-1, reads DSGVTQTPKHLITATGQRVTLRCSPRSGDLSVYWYQQSLDQGLQFLIQYYNGEERAKGNILERFSAQQFPDLHSELNLSSLELGDSALYFCASSVQGTGGDEQFFGPGTRLTVL.

As concerns this clone: Relative to the germline gene, one junction end is altered; a read error may explain this. The chain couples TRBV6-1 to TRBJ2-2; 10 nucleotides line up with TRBD2. Germline values: CDR1 MNHNS, CDR2 SASEGT. The CDR3 is 15 amino acids. CDR3 in DNA: TGTGCCAGCAGGGAAGCGGGAGGGTACACCGGGGAGCTGTTTTTT. Its protein is CASREAGGYTGELFF.

This clone occurred once. This chain links TRBV20-1 with TRBJ2-7, with D perhaps TRBD1 or TRBD2 (5 bases each). V was clipped by 3 bases and J by 6 bases, with 9 bases between them. The CDR3 totals 11 residues. Germline CDR1 reads DFQATT; CDR2 reads SNEGSKA (reference sequence). CDR3 in DNA: TGCAGTGCTAGGGGGGATATCGAGCAGTACTTC. Its protein product is CSARGDIEQYF.

The V and J genes are TRBV28 and TRBJ2-7, with D perhaps assigned TRBD1 or TRBD2 (5 bases each). Trimming cost V 8 bases and J 5 bases, with 16 bases left between them. Germline V lookup: CDR1 MDHEN, CDR2 SYDVKM. This CDR3 region has 13 residues. The CDR3, as DNA: TGTGCCAGCCGAACAAGGGGAGTGGACGAGCAGTACTTC. Amino acid sequence: CASRTRGVDEQYF.

The gene calls are TRBV6-6 and TRBJ2-7, with D unresolved. There are 12 residues in the CDR3. Germline assignment: CDR1 MNHNY and CDR2 SVGAGI (reference sequence). Trimming took 4 bases from V and 4 from J, leaving 8 bases between them. CDR3 sequence: CASSSTSYEQYF. The CDR3 bases are TGTGCCAGCAGTTCTACGAGTTACGAGCAGTACTTC.

Note on this clone: This likely came from a read error, as a far larger clone is one base away. The chain uses TRBV6-5 and TRBJ2-7, with 9 bases matching TRBD1. Germline-derived CDR1 and CDR2 are MNHEY and SVGAGI. V shed 10 bases and J 2 bases; nucleotides not matched to a gene: 12. The CDR3 has 15 residues. The CDR3, as DNA: TGTGCCACGCACCTACGGGACAGGGAAACCTACGAGCAGTACTTC. Translated: CATHLRDRETYEQYF.

The chain employs TRBV18 and TRBJ1-2, with a possible D match to TRBD1 (6 bases). The length of the CDR3 is 13 residues. Trimming stripped 2 bases from V and 7 bases from J, with 11 bases between. Germline V gene sequence: CDR1 KGHSH, CDR2 LQKENI. This chain's CDR3 is CASSPEGQFGYTF. As DNA, the CDR3 is TGTGCCAGCTCACCAGAAGGACAGTTTGGCTACACCTTC. Combining the CDR3 with reference TRBV18 and TRBJ1-2 gives the whole variable domain NAGVMQNPRHLVRRRGQEARLRCSPMKGHSHVYWYRQLPEEGLKFMVYLQKENIIDESGMPKERFSAEFPKEGPSILRIQQVVRGDSAAYFCASSPEGQFGYTFGSGTRLTVV.